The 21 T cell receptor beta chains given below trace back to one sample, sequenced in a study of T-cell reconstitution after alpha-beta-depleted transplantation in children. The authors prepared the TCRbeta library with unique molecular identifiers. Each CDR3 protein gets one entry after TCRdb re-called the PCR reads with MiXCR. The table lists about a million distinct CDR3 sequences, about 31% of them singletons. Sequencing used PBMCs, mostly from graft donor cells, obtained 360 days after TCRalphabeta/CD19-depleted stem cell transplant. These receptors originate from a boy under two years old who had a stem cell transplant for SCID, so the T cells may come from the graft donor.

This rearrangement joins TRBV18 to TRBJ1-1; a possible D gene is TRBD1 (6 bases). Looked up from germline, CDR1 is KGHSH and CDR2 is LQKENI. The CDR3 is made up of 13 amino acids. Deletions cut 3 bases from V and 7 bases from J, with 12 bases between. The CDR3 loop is CASSPGGGGEAFF. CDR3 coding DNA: TGTGCCAGCTCACCCGGGGGGGGCGGTGAAGCTTTCTTT.

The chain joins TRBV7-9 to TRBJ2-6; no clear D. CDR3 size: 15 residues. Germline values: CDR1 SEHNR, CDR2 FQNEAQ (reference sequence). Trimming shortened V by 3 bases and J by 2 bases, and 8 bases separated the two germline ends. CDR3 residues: CASSFHATGANVLTF. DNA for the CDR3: TGTGCCAGCAGCTTCCATGCGACTGGGGCCAACGTCCTGACTTTC.

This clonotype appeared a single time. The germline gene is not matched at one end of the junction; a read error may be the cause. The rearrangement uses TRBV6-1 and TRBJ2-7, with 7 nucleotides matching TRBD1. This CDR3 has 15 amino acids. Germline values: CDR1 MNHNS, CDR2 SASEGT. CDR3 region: CAGSRGTGRPYEQYF. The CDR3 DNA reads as TGTGCCGGCAGCAGGGGGACGGGAAGGCCCTACGAGCAGTACTTC.

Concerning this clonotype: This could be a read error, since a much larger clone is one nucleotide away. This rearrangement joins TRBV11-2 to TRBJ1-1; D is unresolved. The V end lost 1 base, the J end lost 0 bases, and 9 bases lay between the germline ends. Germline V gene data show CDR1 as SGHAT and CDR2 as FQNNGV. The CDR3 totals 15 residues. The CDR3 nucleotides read TGTGCCAGCAGCTTAGGACACGGCATGAACACTGAAGCTTTCTTT. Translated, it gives CASSLGHGMNTEAFF.

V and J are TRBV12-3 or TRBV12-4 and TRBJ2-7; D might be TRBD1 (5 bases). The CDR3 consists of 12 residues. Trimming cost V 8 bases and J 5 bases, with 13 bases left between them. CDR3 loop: CASGIQGHEQYF. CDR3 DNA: TGTGCCAGCGGGATCCAGGGCCACGAGCAGTACTTC.

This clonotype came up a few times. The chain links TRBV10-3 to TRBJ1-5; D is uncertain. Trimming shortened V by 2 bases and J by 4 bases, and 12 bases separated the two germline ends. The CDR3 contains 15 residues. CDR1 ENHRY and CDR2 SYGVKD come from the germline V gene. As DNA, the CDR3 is TGTGCCATCAGTGAGCTCTTTGGGGATAATCAGCCCCAGCATTTT. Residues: CAISELFGDNQPQHF.

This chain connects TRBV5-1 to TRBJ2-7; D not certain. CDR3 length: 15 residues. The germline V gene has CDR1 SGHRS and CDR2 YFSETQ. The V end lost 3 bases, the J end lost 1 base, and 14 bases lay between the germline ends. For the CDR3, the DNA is TGCGCCAGCAGCTGGAGCCGGCCACCATCCTACGAGCAGTACTTC. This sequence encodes CASSWSRPPSYEQYF.

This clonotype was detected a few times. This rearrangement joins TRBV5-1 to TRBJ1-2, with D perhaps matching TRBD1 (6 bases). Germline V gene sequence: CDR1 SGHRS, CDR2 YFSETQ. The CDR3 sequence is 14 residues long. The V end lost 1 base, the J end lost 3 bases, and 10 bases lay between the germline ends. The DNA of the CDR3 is TGCGCCAGCAGCTTGCCAGGGGAGTACTATGGCTACACCTTC. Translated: CASSLPGEYYGYTF.

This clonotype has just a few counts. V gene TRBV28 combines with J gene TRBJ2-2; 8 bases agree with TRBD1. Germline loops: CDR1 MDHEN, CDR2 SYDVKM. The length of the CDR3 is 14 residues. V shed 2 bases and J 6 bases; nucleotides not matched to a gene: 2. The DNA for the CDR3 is TGTGCCAGCAGTTTAACACAGGGGGCCGGGGAGCTGTTTTTT. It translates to CASSLTQGAGELFF.

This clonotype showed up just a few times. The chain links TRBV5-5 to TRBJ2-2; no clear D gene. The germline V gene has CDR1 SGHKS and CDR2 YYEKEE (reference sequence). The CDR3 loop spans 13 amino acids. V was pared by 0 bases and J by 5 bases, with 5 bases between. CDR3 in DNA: TGTGCCAGCAGCTTGGTGTGGACCGGGGAGCTGTTTTTT. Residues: CASSLVWTGELFF.

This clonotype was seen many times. The CDR3, as DNA: TGTGCCAGCAGTCTGACAGGCGACGAGCAGTACTTC. Translating gives CASSLTGDEQYF. The gene calls are TRBV12-3 or TRBV12-4 and TRBJ2-7, with D possibly matching TRBD1 (6 bases). Trimming stripped 5 bases from V and 5 bases from J, with 10 bases between. The CDR3 length is 12 residues.

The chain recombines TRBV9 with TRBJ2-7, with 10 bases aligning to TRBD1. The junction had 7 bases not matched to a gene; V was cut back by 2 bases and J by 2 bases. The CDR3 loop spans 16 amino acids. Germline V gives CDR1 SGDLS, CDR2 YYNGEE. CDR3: CASSVTWTGGTYEQYF. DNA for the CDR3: TGTGCCAGCAGCGTGACCTGGACAGGGGGGACCTACGAGCAGTACTTC. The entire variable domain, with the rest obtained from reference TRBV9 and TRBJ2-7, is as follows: DSGVTQTPKHLITATGQRVTLRCSPRSGDLSVYWYQQSLDQGLQFLIQYYNGEERAKGNILERFSAQQFPDLHSELNLSSLELGDSALYFCASSVTWTGGTYEQYFGPGTRLTVT.

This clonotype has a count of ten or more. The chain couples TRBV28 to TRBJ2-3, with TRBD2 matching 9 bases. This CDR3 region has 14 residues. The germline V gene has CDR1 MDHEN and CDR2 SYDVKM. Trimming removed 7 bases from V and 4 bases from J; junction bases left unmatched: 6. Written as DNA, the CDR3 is TGTGCCAGCATTGGCGGGGGGGCCCCAGATACGCAGTATTTT. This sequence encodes CASIGGGAPDTQYF.

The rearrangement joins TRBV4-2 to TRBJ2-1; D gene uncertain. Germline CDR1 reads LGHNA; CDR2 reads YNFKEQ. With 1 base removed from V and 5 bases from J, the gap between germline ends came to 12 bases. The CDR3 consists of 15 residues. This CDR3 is CASSQVRGQDNEQFF. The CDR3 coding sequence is TGTGCCAGCAGCCAAGTCCGTGGGCAGGACAATGAGCAGTTCTTC.

CDR3 nucleotides: TGCGCCAGCAGCTTGGATGGGACAGGGCCGTCCTACGAGCAGTACTTC. Protein sequence: CASSLDGTGPSYEQYF. This chain links TRBV5-1 with TRBJ2-7; 9 bases align to TRBD1. There are 16 residues in the CDR3. The germline gives CDR1 SGHRS, CDR2 YFSETQ. Trimming took 0 bases from V and 1 from J; bases not matched to a gene: 5.

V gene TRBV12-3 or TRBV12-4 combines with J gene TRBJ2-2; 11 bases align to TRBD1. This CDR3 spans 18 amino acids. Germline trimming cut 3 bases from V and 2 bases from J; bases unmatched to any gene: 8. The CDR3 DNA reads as TGTGCCAGCAGTTTTCCAGGACAGGGGGCCATAAACACCGGGGAGCTGTTTTTT. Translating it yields CASSFPGQGAINTGELFF.

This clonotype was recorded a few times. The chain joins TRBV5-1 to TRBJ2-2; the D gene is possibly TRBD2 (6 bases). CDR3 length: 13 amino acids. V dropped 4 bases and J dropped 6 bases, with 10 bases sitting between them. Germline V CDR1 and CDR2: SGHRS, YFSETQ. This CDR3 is CASSVREAGELFF. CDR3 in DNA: TGCGCCAGCAGCGTCAGGGAGGCCGGGGAGCTGTTTTTT. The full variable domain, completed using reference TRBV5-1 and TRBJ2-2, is KAGVTQTPRYLIKTRGQQVTLSCSPISGHRSVSWYQQTPGQGLQFLFEYFSETQRNKGNFPGRFSGRQFSNSRSEMNVSTLELGDSALYLCASSVREAGELFFGEGSRLTVL.

CDR3 residues: CASSRAVTDTQYF. CDR3 bases: TGTGCCAGCAGCCGAGCTGTAACAGATACGCAGTATTTT. This sequence joins TRBV3-1 and TRBJ2-3; D not certain. The CDR3 spans 13 residues. Trimming took 4 bases from V and 3 from J, leaving 8 bases between them. Germline V gives CDR1 LGHDT, CDR2 YNNKEL (reference sequence).

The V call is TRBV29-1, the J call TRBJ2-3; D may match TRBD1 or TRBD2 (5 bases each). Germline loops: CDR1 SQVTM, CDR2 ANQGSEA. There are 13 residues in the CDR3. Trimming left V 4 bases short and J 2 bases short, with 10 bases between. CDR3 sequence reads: CSVVGPTTDTQYF. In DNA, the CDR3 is TGCAGCGTTGTGGGACCCACCACAGATACGCAGTATTTT.

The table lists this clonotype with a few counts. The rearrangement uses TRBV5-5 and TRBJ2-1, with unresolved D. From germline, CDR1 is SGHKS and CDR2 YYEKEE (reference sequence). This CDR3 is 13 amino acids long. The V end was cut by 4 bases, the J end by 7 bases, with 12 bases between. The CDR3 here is CASSPAVVNEQFF. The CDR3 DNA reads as TGTGCCAGCAGCCCTGCTGTGGTTAATGAGCAGTTCTTC.

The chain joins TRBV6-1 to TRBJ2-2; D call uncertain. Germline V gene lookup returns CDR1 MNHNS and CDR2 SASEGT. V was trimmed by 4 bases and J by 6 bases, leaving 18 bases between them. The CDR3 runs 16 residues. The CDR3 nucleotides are TGTGCCAGCAGTGTTAATCCTGCCTGGCTTCCCGGGGAGCTGTTTTTT. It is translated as CASSVNPAWLPGELFF.